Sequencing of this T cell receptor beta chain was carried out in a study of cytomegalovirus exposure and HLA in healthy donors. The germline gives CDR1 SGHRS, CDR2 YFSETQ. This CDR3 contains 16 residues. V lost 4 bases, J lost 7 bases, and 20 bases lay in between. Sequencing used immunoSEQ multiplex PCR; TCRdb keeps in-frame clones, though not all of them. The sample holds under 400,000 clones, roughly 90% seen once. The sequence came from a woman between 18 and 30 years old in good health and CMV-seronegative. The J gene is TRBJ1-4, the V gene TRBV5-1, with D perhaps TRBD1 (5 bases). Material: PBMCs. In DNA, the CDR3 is TGCGCCAGCAGCATAACCCTTGGGGCGCAGGGTGAAAAACTGTTTTTT. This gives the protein CASSITLGAQGEKLFF.